What follows are 22 T cell receptor beta chains derived from one specimen sequenced in a study of blood T cell repertoires in COVID-19. Profiling relied on immunoSEQ multiplex PCR, and the TCRdb table lists in-frame clones only, not all of them. Among around 15,000 clones listed, 80% to 90% were seen once. Sequencing was done on a sample of peripheral blood. These receptors came from an elderly man with acute or convalescent COVID-19.

Here the CDR3 reads CASSQWTGDTQYF. The CDR3 DNA is TGTGCCAGCAGCCAATGGACAGGGGATACGCAGTATTTT. This chain uses TRBV14 with TRBJ2-3, with 8 positions matching TRBD1. The V gene end was trimmed by 2 bases and the J gene end by 6 bases; junction bases not matched to a gene: 1. Germline CDR1 is SGHDN and CDR2 is FVKESK. The length of the CDR3 is 13 residues.

This clone occurred once. The chain couples TRBV12-5 to TRBJ1-1, with 10 bases matching TRBD1. The V segment lost 4 bases and the J segment 1 base; nucleotides outside the gene matches: 6. The germline V gene encodes CDR1 LGHNT and CDR2 FRNRAP. The CDR3 extends over 16 amino acids. CDR3 amino acids: CASGSIRTGGNTEAFF. Written as DNA, the CDR3 is TGTGCTAGTGGTTCGATTAGGACAGGGGGGAACACTGAAGCTTTCTTT.

The rearrangement links TRBV4-1 to TRBJ2-7; TRBD1 agrees at 12 bases. The CDR3 extends over 15 amino acids. CDR1 is MGHRA, CDR2 YSYEKL, per germline. The trim removed 4 bases at V and 7 bases at J, leaving 8 bases unmatched. The CDR3 is CASSLAGTGGREQYF. The CDR3 DNA follows: TGCGCCAGCAGCCTGGCCGGGACAGGGGGCAGAGAGCAGTACTTC.

This clone occurred once. This rearrangement joins TRBV19 to TRBJ1-4; maybe TRBD1 (6 bases). Germline V gene data show CDR1 as LNHDA and CDR2 as SQIVND (reference sequence). The CDR3 has 14 residues. The V end was cut by 5 bases, the J end by 7 bases, with 14 bases between. CDR3 sequence reads: CASSVQGMGEKLFF. Written as DNA, the CDR3 is TGTGCCAGTAGTGTACAGGGAATGGGTGAAAAACTGTTTTTT.

This clone was seen a handful of times. The chain combines TRBV5-8 with TRBJ1-1; weak D call: TRBD1 (5 bases). This CDR3 spans 12 amino acids. Germline V gene lookup returns CDR1 SGHTS and CDR2 YDEGEE. Trimming took off 7 bases at V and 6 bases at J, with 13 bases between the two ends. CDR3: CASPGRESEAFF. The CDR3 nucleotides read TGTGCCAGCCCTGGCAGGGAATCTGAAGCTTTCTTT.

This sequence joins TRBV5-5 and TRBJ2-3; a weak D match, TRBD2 (6 bases). The CDR3 is 14 residues long. V lost 2 bases to trimming and J lost 4 bases, with 11 bases between them. The V gene's germline CDR1 is SGHKS and CDR2 YYEKEE (reference sequence). The CDR3 bases are TGTGCCAGCAGCTTCACTAGCCCTCCAGATACGCAGTATTTT. This gives the protein CASSFTSPPDTQYF. Variable domain in full (rest from reference TRBV5-5 and TRBJ2-3): DAGVTQSPTHLIKTRGQQVTLRCSPISGHKSVSWYQQVLGQGPQFIFQYYEKEERGRGNFPDRFSARQFPNYSSELNVNALLLGDSALYLCASSFTSPPDTQYFGPGTRLTVL.

This chain joins TRBV18 and TRBJ1-1; 7 bases are a match to TRBD1. Germline assignment: CDR1 KGHSH and CDR2 LQKENI. The CDR3 has 12 amino acids. V shed 1 base and J 8 bases; nucleotides not matched to a gene: 1. CDR3 bases: TGTGCCAGCTCACCACAGGGGGCAGAAGCTTTCTTT. Its protein product is CASSPQGAEAFF. Complete variable domain (other parts from reference TRBV18 and TRBJ1-1): NAGVMQNPRHLVRRRGQEARLRCSPMKGHSHVYWYRQLPEEGLKFMVYLQKENIIDESGMPKERFSAEFPKEGPSILRIQQVVRGDSAAYFCASSPQGAEAFFGQGTRLTVV.

The rearrangement joins TRBV6-6 to TRBJ2-3; 14 bases map to TRBD2. Per the germline V gene, CDR1 is MNHNY and CDR2 is SVGAGI (reference sequence). The CDR3 covers 17 residues. V was pared by 6 bases and J by 4 bases, with 9 bases of the junction left unmatched. Here the CDR3 DNA reads TGTGCCAGCAGCCGACTAGCGGGGGGGCCAAGGTCAGATACGCAGTATTTT. This gives the protein CASSRLAGGPRSDTQYF.

V is TRBV29-1 and J is TRBJ2-5; weak D call: TRBD2 (6 bases). Germline CDR1 is SQVTM and CDR2 is ANQGSEA. This CDR3 region has 12 residues. V was trimmed by 5 bases and J by 4 bases, leaving 11 bases between them. The DNA for the CDR3 is TGCAGCGTTCATCGGGGGTCAGAGACCCAGTACTTC. It encodes CSVHRGSETQYF.

This clone was recorded only once. The V gene is TRBV13, the J gene TRBJ2-3, with D perhaps matching TRBD1 (6 bases). The CDR3 sequence is 17 residues long. The germline V and J ends were trimmed by 2 bases and 3 bases, with 18 bases remaining between them. CDR1 and CDR2 from the germline V gene are PRHDT and FYEKMQ (reference sequence). CDR3 residues: CASSLFSGTGKTDTQYF. CDR3 DNA sequence: TGTGCCAGCAGCTTATTCTCGGGAACAGGGAAGACAGATACGCAGTATTTT.

This chain links TRBV19 with TRBJ2-5; 7 bases line up with TRBD2. V dropped 0 bases and J dropped 0; count of bases not matched to a gene: 7. The CDR3 runs 17 residues. Germline V gives CDR1 LNHDA, CDR2 SQIVND (reference sequence). CDR3 DNA sequence: TGTGCCAGTAGTATAGATTCCAGCGGGGTGAACCAAGAGACCCAGTACTTC. Protein product: CASSIDSSGVNQETQYF.

This rearrangement joins TRBV5-5 to TRBJ2-5, with D possibly being TRBD1 (5 bases). Germline V lookup: CDR1 SGHKS, CDR2 YYEKEE (reference sequence). Trimming removed 3 bases at V and 3 bases at J, with 9 bases between. This CDR3 has 13 residues. Here the CDR3 reads CASSWQQEETQYF. The CDR3 region has the DNA TGTGCCAGCAGCTGGCAACAGGAAGAGACCCAGTACTTC. Using reference TRBV5-5 and TRBJ2-5 for the parts outside the CDR3, the full variable domain is DAGVTQSPTHLIKTRGQQVTLRCSPISGHKSVSWYQQVLGQGPQFIFQYYEKEERGRGNFPDRFSARQFPNYSSELNVNALLLGDSALYLCASSWQQEETQYFGPGTRLLVL.

The chain is built from TRBV7-3 and TRBJ1-3; TRBD1 matches 7 bases. The germline V gene has CDR1 SGHTA and CDR2 FQGTGA. This CDR3 spans 14 amino acids. The J segment lost 4 bases and the V segment lost 5 bases, leaving 5 bases of the junction unmatched. CDR3 sequence (DNA): TGTGCCAGCAGCCCGGACAGGTTGGGAAACACCATATATTTT. Protein product: CASSPDRLGNTIYF.

This clone was observed once. The J gene is TRBJ2-3, the V gene TRBV4-1; 12 bases align to TRBD2. This CDR3 is 20 amino acids long. CDR1 and CDR2 (germline): MGHRA, YSYEKL. Trimming took 2 bases from V and 6 from J; bases not matched to a gene: 18. CDR3 in amino acids: CASSQRAPSGGATRPDTQYF. The CDR3 DNA reads TGCGCCAGCAGCCAAAGGGCCCCTAGCGGGGGGGCTACTCGGCCCGATACGCAGTATTTT.

The V call is TRBV27, the J call TRBJ2-7; tentative D call: TRBD2 (7 bases). The CDR3 covers 12 residues. V shed 8 bases and J shed 6 bases, with 14 bases lying between them. Germline-derived CDR1 and CDR2 are MNHEY and SMNVEV (reference sequence). The CDR3 protein is CASGRGVGEQYF. CDR3 DNA: TGTGCCAGCGGGAGGGGGGTAGGCGAGCAGTACTTC.

This chain uses TRBV7-9 with TRBJ1-2; 7 bases are a match to TRBD1. The germline gives CDR1 SEHNR, CDR2 FQNEAQ (reference sequence). Losses at the gene ends were 5 bases for V and 2 bases for J; bases not matched to a gene: 5. CDR3 length equals 14 residues. The CDR3 region has the DNA TGTGCCAGCAGCGGGGACAGAAACAACTATGGCTACACCTTC. Its protein product is CASSGDRNNYGYTF.

This rearrangement joins TRBV3-1 (or the pseudogene TRBV3-2) to TRBJ2-7, with D perhaps TRBD2 (6 bases). V was trimmed by 5 bases and J by 4 bases, leaving 9 bases between them. The CDR3 contains 12 residues. The germline CDR1 and CDR2 sequences are LGHDT and YNNKEL (reference sequence). In DNA, the CDR3 is TGTGCCAGCAGCGAGGCGGGGTACGAGCAGTACTTC. This encodes CASSEAGYEQYF.

This chain connects TRBV5-4 to TRBJ2-2, with a possible D match to TRBD1 (6 bases). The CDR3 sequence is 15 residues long. Trimming pared 3 bases from V and 0 bases from J, leaving 9 bases between. Germline CDR1 is SGHNT and CDR2 is YYREEE (reference sequence). DNA of the CDR3: TGTGCCAGCAGCTACAGACAGGCGAACACCGGGGAGCTGTTTTTT. Translated, it gives CASSYRQANTGELFF.

This clone was seen just once. The rearrangement joins TRBV30 to TRBJ1-6, with D possibly TRBD1 on 5 matching bases. Germline lookup yields CDR1 GTSNPN and CDR2 SVGIG (reference sequence). Deletions cut 1 base from V and 8 bases from J, with 9 bases between. The CDR3 length is 13 residues. CDR3 sequence: CAWSGQGYSPLHF. CDR3 nucleotide sequence: TGTGCCTGGAGTGGTCAGGGATATTCACCCCTCCACTTT.

The CDR3 DNA reads as TGTGCCAGCAGCGCTACAGGGGGCGAATGCACCTTC. Amino acids: CASSATGGECTF. The chain employs TRBV3-1 (or the pseudogene TRBV3-2) and TRBJ1-2; TRBD1 aligns across 9 bases. V dropped 5 bases and J dropped 13; count of bases not matched to a gene: 8. Germline V gene sequence: CDR1 LGHDT, CDR2 YNNKEL (reference sequence). This CDR3 contains 12 residues.

The chain employs TRBV10-3 and TRBJ1-4; no definite D call. The CDR3 is made up of 13 amino acids. CDR1 and CDR2 (germline): ENHRY, SYGVKD. V shed 3 bases and J shed 5 bases, with 7 bases lying between them. Here the CDR3 DNA reads TGTGCCATCAGTGACGGGAGGAATGAAAAACTGTTTTTT. It yields the protein CAISDGRNEKLFF.

The V and J genes are TRBV6-2 or TRBV6-3 and TRBJ1-2; the match to TRBD1 covers 10 bases. Germline V gene sequence: CDR1 MNHEY, CDR2 SVGEGT. The CDR3 loop spans 16 amino acids. J gave up 2 bases and V 5 bases, and 8 bases lay outside the gene matches. The DNA of the CDR3 is TGTGCCAGCAGTCACCCCCGACAGGGGGCGAACTATGGCTACACCTTC. As protein: CASSHPRQGANYGYTF.